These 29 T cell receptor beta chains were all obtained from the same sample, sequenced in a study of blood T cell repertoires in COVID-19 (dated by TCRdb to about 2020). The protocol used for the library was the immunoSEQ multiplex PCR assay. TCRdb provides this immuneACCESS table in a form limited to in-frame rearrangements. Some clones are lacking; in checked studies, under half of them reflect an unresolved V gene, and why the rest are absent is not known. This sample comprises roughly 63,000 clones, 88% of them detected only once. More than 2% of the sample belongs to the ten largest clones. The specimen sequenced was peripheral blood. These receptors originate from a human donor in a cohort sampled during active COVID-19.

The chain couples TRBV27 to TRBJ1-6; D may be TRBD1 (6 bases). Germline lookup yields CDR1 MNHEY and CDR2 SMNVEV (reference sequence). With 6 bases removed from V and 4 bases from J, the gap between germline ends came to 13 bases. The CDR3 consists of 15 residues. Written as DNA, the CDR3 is TGTGCCAGCAGAGAACAGGGCCGGTATAATTCACCCCTCCACTTT. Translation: CASREQGRYNSPLHF.

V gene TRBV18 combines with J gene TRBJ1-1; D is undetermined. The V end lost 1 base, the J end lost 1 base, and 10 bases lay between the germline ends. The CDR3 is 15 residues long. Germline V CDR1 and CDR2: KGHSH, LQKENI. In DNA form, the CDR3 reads TGTGCCAGCTCACCACTCCAGGTCGGGAACACTGAAGCTTTCTTT. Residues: CASSPLQVGNTEAFF.

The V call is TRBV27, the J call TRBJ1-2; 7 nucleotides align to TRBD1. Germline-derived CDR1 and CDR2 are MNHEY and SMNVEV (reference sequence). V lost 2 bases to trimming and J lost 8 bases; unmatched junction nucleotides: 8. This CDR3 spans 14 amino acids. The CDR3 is CASSLRQGGKGYTF. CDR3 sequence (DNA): TGTGCCAGCAGTTTACGGCAGGGGGGAAAAGGCTACACCTTC.

CDR3 DNA: TGTGCCAGCAGCCAAACTAGCGTGAACACCGGGGAGCTGTTTTTT. It encodes CASSQTSVNTGELFF. The chain is built from TRBV7-3 and TRBJ2-2, with 7 nucleotides matching TRBD2. The CDR3 contains 15 residues. With V trimmed by 5 bases and J by 1 base, 4 bases remained unmatched. CDR1 and CDR2 from the germline V gene are SGHTA and FQGTGA.

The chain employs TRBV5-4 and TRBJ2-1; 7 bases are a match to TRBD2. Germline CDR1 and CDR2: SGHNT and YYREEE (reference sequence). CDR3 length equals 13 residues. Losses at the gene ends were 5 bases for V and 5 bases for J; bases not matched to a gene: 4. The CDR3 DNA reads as TGTGCCAGCAGGGCTAGCGGTAACAATGAGCAGTTCTTC. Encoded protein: CASRASGNNEQFF.

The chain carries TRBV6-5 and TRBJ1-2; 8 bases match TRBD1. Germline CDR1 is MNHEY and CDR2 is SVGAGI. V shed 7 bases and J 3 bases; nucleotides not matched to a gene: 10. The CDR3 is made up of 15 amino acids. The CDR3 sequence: CASTRRGLGDYGYTF. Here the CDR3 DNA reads TGTGCCAGCACTCGCAGGGGGCTCGGGGACTATGGCTACACCTTC.

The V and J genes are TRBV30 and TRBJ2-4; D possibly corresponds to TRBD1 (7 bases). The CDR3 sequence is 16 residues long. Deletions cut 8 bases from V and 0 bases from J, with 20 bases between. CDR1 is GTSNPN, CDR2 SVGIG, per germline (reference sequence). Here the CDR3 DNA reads TGTGCCCGACAGGGCGGGGATTCTCTAGCCAAAAACATTCAGTACTTC. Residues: CARQGGDSLAKNIQYF.

The CDR3 DNA follows: TGTGCCAGCTCTCCCGACAGCCACGAGCAGTACTTC. Translating gives CASSPDSHEQYF. This chain connects TRBV18 to TRBJ2-7; TRBD1 is a possible D gene (5 bases). Germline loops: CDR1 KGHSH, CDR2 LQKENI. This CDR3 is built from 12 residues. V dropped 6 bases and J dropped 5 bases, with 11 bases sitting between them.

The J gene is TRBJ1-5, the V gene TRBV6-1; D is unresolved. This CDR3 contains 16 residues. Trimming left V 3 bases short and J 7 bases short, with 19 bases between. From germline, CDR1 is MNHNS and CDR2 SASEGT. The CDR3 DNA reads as TGTGCCAGCAGTGAGAACCCCGGAGGCCCCGGGCAGCCCCAGCATTTT. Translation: CASSENPGGPGQPQHF.

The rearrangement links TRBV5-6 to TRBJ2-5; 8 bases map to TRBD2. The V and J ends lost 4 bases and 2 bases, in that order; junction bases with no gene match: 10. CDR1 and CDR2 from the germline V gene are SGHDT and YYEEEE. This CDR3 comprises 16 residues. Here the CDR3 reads CASSPTAGGPQETQYF. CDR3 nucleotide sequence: TGTGCCAGCAGCCCCACTGCGGGGGGTCCTCAAGAGACCCAGTACTTC. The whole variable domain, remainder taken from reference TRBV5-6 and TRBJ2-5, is DAGVTQSPTHLIKTRGQQVTLRCSPKSGHDTVSWYQQALGQGPQFIFQYYEEEERQRGNFPDRFSGHQFPNYSSELNVNALLLGDSALYLCASSPTAGGPQETQYFGPGTRLLVL.

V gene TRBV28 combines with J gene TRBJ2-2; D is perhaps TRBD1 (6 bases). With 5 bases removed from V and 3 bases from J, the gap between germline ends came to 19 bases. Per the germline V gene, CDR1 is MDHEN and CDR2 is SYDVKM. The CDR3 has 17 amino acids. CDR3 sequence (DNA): TGTGCCAGCAGTCTTTCTAGGGGGAGTACGGACACCGGGGAGCTGTTTTTT. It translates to CASSLSRGSTDTGELFF.

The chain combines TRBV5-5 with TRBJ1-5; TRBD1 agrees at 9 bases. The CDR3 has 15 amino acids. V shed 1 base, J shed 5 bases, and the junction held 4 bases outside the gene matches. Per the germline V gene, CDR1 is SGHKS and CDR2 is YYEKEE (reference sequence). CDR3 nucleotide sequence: TGTGCCAGCAGCTTGTATCGGACAGGGGATCAGCCCCAGCATTTT. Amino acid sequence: CASSLYRTGDQPQHF.

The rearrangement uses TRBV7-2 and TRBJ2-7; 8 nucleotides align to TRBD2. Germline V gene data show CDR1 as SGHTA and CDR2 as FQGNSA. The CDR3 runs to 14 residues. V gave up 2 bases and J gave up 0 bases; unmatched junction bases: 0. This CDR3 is CASSLTSGSYEQYF. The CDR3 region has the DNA TGTGCCAGCAGCTTAACTAGCGGCTCCTACGAGCAGTACTTC.

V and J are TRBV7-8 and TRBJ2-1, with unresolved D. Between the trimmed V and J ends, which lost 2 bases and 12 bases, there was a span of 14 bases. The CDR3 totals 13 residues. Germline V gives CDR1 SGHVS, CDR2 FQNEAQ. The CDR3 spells CASSLSNEYGQFF. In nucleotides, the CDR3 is TGTGCCAGCAGCTTATCTAATGAGTATGGGCAGTTCTTC.

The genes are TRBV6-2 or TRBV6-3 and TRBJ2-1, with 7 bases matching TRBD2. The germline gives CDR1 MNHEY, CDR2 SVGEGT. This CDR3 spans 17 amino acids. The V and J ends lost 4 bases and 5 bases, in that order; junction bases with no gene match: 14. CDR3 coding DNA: TGTGCCAGCAGTTCCGGGCTCCGGGACTATGAGGACAATGAGCAGTTCTTC. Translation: CASSSGLRDYEDNEQFF.

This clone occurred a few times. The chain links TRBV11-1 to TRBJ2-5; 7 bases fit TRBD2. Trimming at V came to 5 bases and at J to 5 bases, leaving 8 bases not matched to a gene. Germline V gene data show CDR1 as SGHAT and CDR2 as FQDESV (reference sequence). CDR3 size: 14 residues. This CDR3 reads CASSRQIGRETQYF. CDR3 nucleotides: TGTGCCAGCAGCCGACAGATCGGGAGGGAGACCCAGTACTTC. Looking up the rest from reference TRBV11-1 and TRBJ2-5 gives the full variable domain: EAEVAQSPRYKITEKSQAVAFWCDPISGHATLYWYRQILGQGPELLVQFQDESVVDDSQLPKDRFSAERLKGVDSTLKIQPAELGDSAMYLCASSRQIGRETQYFGPGTRLLVL.

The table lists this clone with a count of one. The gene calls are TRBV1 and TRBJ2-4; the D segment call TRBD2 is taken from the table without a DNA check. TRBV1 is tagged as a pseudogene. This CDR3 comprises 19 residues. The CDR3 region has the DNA TGCACCAGCAGCCAAGATAGGCTAGCGGGGGGGCCGAGCAAAAACATTCAGTACTTC. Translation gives CTSSQDRLAGGPSKNIQYF.

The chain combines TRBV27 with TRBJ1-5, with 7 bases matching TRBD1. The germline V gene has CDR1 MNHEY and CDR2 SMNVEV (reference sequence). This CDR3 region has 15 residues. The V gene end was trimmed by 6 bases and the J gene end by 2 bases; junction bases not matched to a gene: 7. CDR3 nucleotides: TGTGCCAGCAGGGAGACAGGGCTAGGCAATCAGCCCCAGCATTTT. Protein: CASRETGLGNQPQHF.

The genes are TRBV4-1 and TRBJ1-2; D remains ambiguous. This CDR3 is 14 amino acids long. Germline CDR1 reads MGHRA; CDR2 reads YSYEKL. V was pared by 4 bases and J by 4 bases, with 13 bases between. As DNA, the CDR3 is TGCGCCAGCAGCCCGTTAGGTACAGCCTATGGCTACACCTTC. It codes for CASSPLGTAYGYTF.

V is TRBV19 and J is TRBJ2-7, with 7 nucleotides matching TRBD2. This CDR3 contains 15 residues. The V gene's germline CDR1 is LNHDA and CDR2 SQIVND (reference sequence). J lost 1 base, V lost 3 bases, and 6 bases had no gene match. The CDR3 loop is CASSIGGRDSYEQYF. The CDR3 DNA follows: TGTGCCAGTAGTATCGGAGGGAGGGATTCCTACGAGCAGTACTTC.

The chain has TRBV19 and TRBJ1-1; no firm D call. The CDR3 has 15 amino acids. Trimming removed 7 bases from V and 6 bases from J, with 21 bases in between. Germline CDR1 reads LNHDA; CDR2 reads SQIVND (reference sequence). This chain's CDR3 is CASTRIPRVSPEAFF. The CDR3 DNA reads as TGTGCCAGTACCCGAATCCCGAGGGTTTCCCCTGAAGCTTTCTTT.

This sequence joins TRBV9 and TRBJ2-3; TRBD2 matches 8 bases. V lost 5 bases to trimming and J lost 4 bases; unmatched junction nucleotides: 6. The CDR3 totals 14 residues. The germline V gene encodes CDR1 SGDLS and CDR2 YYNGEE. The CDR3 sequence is CASRKGLDADTQYF. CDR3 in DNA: TGTGCCAGCAGGAAGGGACTAGACGCAGATACGCAGTATTTT.

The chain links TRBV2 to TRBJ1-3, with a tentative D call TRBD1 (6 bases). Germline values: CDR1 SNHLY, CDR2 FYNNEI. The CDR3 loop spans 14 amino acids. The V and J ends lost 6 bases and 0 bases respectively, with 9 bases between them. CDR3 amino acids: CASSTGSSGNTIYF. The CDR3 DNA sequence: TGTGCCAGCAGCACAGGGAGCTCTGGAAACACCATATATTTT.

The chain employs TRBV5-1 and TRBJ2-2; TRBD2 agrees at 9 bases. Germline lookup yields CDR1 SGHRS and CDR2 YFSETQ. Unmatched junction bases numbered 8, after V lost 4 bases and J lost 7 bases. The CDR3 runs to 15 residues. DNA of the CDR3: TGCGCCAGCAGCCCGGCTAGCGGGACAGTCGGGGAGCTGTTTTTT. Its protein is CASSPASGTVGELFF. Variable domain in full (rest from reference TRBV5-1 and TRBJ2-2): KAGVTQTPRYLIKTRGQQVTLSCSPISGHRSVSWYQQTPGQGLQFLFEYFSETQRNKGNFPGRFSGRQFSNSRSEMNVSTLELGDSALYLCASSPASGTVGELFFGEGSRLTVL.

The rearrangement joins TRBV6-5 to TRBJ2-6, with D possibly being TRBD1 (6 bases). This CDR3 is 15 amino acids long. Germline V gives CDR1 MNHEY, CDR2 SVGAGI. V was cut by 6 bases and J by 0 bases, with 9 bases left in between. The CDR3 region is CASRRQDSGANVLTF. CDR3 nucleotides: TGTGCCAGCAGGAGACAGGACTCTGGGGCCAACGTCCTGACTTTC.

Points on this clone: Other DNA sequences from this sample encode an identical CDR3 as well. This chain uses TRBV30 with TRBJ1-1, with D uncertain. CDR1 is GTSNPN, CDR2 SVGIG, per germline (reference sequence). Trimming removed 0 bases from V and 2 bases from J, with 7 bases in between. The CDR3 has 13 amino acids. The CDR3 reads CAWSVLLNTEAFF. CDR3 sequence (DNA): TGTGCCTGGAGTGTACTCTTAAACACTGAAGCTTTCTTT.

The CDR3 bases are TGTGCCAGCAGTTACACGGGGGACTCACGAGAGCCCCAGCATTTT. Amino acids: CASSYTGDSREPQHF. The rearrangement links TRBV6-5 to TRBJ1-5, with D perhaps matching TRBD1 (5 bases). The CDR3 is 15 amino acids. The V end lost 2 bases, the J end lost 8 bases, and 16 bases lay between the germline ends. Germline V lookup: CDR1 MNHEY, CDR2 SVGAGI.

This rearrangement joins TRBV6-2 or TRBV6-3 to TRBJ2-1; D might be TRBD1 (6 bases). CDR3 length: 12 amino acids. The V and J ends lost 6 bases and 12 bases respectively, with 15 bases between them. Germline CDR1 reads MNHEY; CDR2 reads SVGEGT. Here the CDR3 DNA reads TGTGCCAGCAGCCAACAGGGCCTTGGGCAGTTCTTC. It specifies CASSQQGLGQFF.

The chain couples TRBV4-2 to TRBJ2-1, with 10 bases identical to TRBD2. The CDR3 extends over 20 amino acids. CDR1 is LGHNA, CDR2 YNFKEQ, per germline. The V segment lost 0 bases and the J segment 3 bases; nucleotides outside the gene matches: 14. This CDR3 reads CASSQEKYLGLAGVYNEQFF. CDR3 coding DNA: TGTGCCAGCAGCCAAGAAAAGTATCTGGGGCTAGCGGGAGTCTACAATGAGCAGTTCTTC.